These 18 T cell receptor beta chains came from one sample sequenced in a study of T cells after yellow fever vaccination. TCRdb fed the 5' RACE reads into MiXCR, producing one record per CDR3 protein. The sample shows about 340,000 distinct CDR3 sequences, approximately 13% of them seen only once. The sequencing here drew on CD4+ T cells sorted from PBMCs, taken 15 days after the yellow fever booster vaccination. The origin of the receptors is a man younger than 35 who received the YFV17D yellow fever vaccine.

DNA of the CDR3: TGTGCCAGCAGTTTGACCAGGGCCACTGAAGCTTTCTTT. This gives the protein CASSLTRATEAFF. The chain uses TRBV27 and TRBJ1-1; D is possibly TRBD1 (5 bases). The V gene lost 3 bases and the J gene lost 4 bases, with 9 bases spanning the gap. From germline, CDR1 is MNHEY and CDR2 SMNVEV (reference sequence). This CDR3 has 13 amino acids.

This clonotype has only a few counts. The genes are TRBV5-1 and TRBJ2-1; possibly TRBD2 for D (6 bases). Trimming cost V 3 bases and J 4 bases, with 11 bases left between them. CDR3 length: 14 residues. The V gene's germline CDR1 is SGHRS and CDR2 YFSETQ. CDR3 amino acids: CASSSGLLYNEQFF. The CDR3, as DNA: TGCGCCAGCAGCTCGGGACTCCTATACAATGAGCAGTTCTTC.

This chain connects TRBV20-1 to TRBJ1-5; 7 nucleotides align to TRBD1. The CDR3 loop spans 14 amino acids. Losses at the gene ends were 1 base for V and 5 bases for J; bases not matched to a gene: 5. CDR1 and CDR2 from the germline V gene are DFQATT and SNEGSKA (reference sequence). The CDR3 DNA reads TGCAGTGCTAGAGGGGGGACAGTCCATCAGCCCCAGCATTTT. Protein: CSARGGTVHQPQHF.

The chain joins TRBV7-3 to TRBJ1-1; 10 nucleotides line up with TRBD1. Trimming at V came to 6 bases and at J to 3 bases, leaving 7 bases not matched to a gene. The CDR3 has 15 amino acids. The V gene's germline CDR1 is SGHTA and CDR2 FQGTGA. CDR3 loop: CASRWTGGWHTEAFF. CDR3 in DNA: TGTGCCAGCAGGTGGACAGGGGGGTGGCACACTGAAGCTTTCTTT.

The chain links TRBV14 to TRBJ2-5; TRBD1 agrees at 9 bases. Germline V CDR1 and CDR2: SGHDN, FVKESK. Trimming cost V 0 bases and J 6 bases; bases outside gene matches: 11. CDR3 size: 17 residues. The CDR3 DNA is TGTGCCAGCAGCCAAGATTACGGGACAGGGAGGTCCCAGACCCAGTACTTC. Its protein is CASSQDYGTGRSQTQYF.

This clonotype showed up just a few times. V gene TRBV6-6 combines with J gene TRBJ2-3; D tentatively fits TRBD1 or TRBD2 (6 bases each). The ends were cut back, 8 bases at V and 8 bases at J, with 11 bases in the middle. Per germline, CDR1 MNHNY and CDR2 SVGAGI (reference sequence). This CDR3 contains 11 residues. In nucleotides, the CDR3 is TGTGCCAGCGCGCGGGACATTACGCAGTATTTT. As protein: CASARDITQYF.

This chain uses TRBV7-2 with TRBJ2-3; TRBD1 might be the D (5 bases). The germline V gene encodes CDR1 SGHTA and CDR2 FQGNSA. V was trimmed by 8 bases and J by 3 bases, leaving 12 bases between them. CDR3 length: 13 amino acids. Here the CDR3 DNA reads TGTGCCAGCGCGCCTCAGGGTACAGATACGCAGTATTTT. This codes for CASAPQGTDTQYF.

The V call is TRBV5-1, the J call TRBJ2-4, with D perhaps assigned TRBD1 or TRBD2 (6 bases each). CDR1 is SGHRS and CDR2 is YFSETQ in the germline V gene. Trimming stripped 4 bases from V and 1 base from J, with 21 bases between. The length of the CDR3 is 18 residues. CDR3 loop: CASSLRGDTGAAKNIQYF. The CDR3 DNA reads as TGCGCCAGCAGCCTGAGGGGGGACACGGGGGCGGCCAAAAACATTCAGTACTTC.

The rearrangement uses TRBV4-3 and TRBJ2-4; D might be TRBD2 (5 bases). Trimming stripped 0 bases from V and 7 bases from J, with 13 bases between. CDR1 LGHNA and CDR2 YSLEER come from the germline V gene. CDR3 length equals 15 residues. The CDR3 DNA sequence: TGCGCCAGCAGCCAAGAAGTCCACCGAGGGAACATTCAGTACTTC. Translation gives CASSQEVHRGNIQYF.

V usage is TRBV6-6 and J usage is TRBJ1-2; a possible D gene is TRBD1 (6 bases). Germline V gene sequence: CDR1 MNHNY, CDR2 SVGAGI (reference sequence). This CDR3 has 13 residues. V shed 6 bases and J shed 4 bases, with 12 bases lying between them. The CDR3 DNA is TGTGCCAGCAGCATCGGACAGACCTATGGCTACACCTTC. It encodes CASSIGQTYGYTF.

This clonotype has only a few counts. The V gene is TRBV20-1, the J gene TRBJ2-7; no definite D call. Deletions cut 6 bases from V and 0 bases from J, with 6 bases between. This CDR3 spans 11 amino acids. The germline V gene has CDR1 DFQATT and CDR2 SNEGSKA (reference sequence). The CDR3 bases are TGCAGTGCCGAGGACTCCTACGAGCAGTACGTC. This encodes CSAEDSYEQYV.

The chain has TRBV20-1 and TRBJ2-7; tentatively, D is TRBD2 (5 bases). Germline CDR1 and CDR2: DFQATT and SNEGSKA (reference sequence). This CDR3 has 13 residues. The V and J ends lost 6 bases and 5 bases respectively, with 17 bases between them. The CDR3 reads CSAKRPVSDEQYV. In DNA, the CDR3 is TGCAGTGCGAAGCGGCCAGTTTCGGACGAGCAGTACGTC.

The V call is TRBV3-1, the J call TRBJ2-7; TRBD1 might be the D (7 bases). Trimming stripped 8 bases from V and 6 bases from J, with 23 bases between. The CDR3 is 15 residues long. CDR1 is LGHDT, CDR2 YNNKEL, per germline (reference sequence). This CDR3 reads CASGEWQGGRGEQYF. In DNA, the CDR3 is TGTGCCAGCGGCGAGTGGCAGGGGGGTAGGGGCGAGCAGTACTTC.

V gene TRBV6-5 combines with J gene TRBJ1-3; TRBD1 matches 7 bases. The CDR3 loop spans 14 amino acids. Germline V gives CDR1 MNHEY, CDR2 SVGAGI. J was trimmed by 3 bases and V by 10 bases; bases with no gene match: 9. This chain's CDR3 is CATQGSRFGNTIYF. The CDR3 nucleotides read TGTGCCACACAGGGGTCGAGGTTTGGAAACACCATATATTTT.

CDR3 coding DNA: TGTGCCAGCAGCGGGAGGAGGGGGCGGCACATTCAGTACTTC. Its translation: CASSGRRGRHIQYF. V gene TRBV7-2 combines with J gene TRBJ2-4; TRBD1 is a possible D gene (7 bases). V was clipped by 5 bases and J by 8 bases, with 16 bases between them. This CDR3 spans 14 amino acids. Looked up from germline, CDR1 is SGHTA and CDR2 is FQGNSA.

This CDR3 reads CASSLQPRGGELFF. The CDR3 nucleotides read TGTGCCAGCAGCCTGCAACCGCGGGGCGGGGAGCTGTTTTTT. The chain joins TRBV12-3 or TRBV12-4 to TRBJ2-2, with TRBD2 as a possible D gene (6 bases). Between the trimmed V and J ends, which lost 6 bases and 7 bases, there was a span of 15 bases. This CDR3 has 14 amino acids.

This clonotype was seen a few times. V usage is TRBV11-2 and J usage is TRBJ1-1, with a possible D match to TRBD1 (6 bases). The ends were cut back, 2 bases at V and 1 base at J, with 11 bases in the middle. The CDR3 is made up of 15 amino acids. The germline V gene has CDR1 SGHAT and CDR2 FQNNGV. Here the CDR3 DNA reads TGTGCCAGCAGCTTAATGGGGGGCACGAACACTGAAGCTTTCTTT. Translation: CASSLMGGTNTEAFF.

The chain recombines TRBV13 with TRBJ1-1; D is undetermined. The germline CDR1 and CDR2 sequences are PRHDT and FYEKMQ (reference sequence). V was clipped by 0 bases and J by 4 bases, with 15 bases between them. This CDR3 comprises 16 residues. As DNA, the CDR3 is TGTGCCAGCAGCTTAGGCGGTTGGTCTCCGGGCACTGAAGCTTTCTTT. It yields the protein CASSLGGWSPGTEAFF.